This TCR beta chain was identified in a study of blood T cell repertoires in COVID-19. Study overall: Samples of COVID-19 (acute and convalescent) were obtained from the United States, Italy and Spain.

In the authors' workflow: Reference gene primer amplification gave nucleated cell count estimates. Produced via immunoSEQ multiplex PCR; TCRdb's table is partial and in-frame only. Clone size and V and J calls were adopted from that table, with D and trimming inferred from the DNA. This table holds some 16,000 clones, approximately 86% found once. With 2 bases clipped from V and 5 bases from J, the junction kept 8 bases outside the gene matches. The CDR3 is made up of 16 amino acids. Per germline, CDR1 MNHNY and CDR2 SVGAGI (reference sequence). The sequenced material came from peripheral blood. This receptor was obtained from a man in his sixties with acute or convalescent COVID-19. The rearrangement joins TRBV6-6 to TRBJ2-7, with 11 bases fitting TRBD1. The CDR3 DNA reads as TGTGCCAGCAGTTACACGGGGGGACAGGGGGAGCACGAGCAGTACTTC. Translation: CASSYTGGQGEHEQYF.